A selection of T cell receptor beta chains follows, all from one sample in a study of blood T cell repertoires in COVID-19. Clones were read by immunoSEQ multiplex PCR, and TCRdb kept only the in-frame ones, dropping some. The sample shows 68,000 or so clones, 91% of them seen only once. Sample: peripheral blood. These receptors were obtained from a man aged 40-55 years with COVID-19, enrolled during active disease. CDR3s include the opening cysteine and the closing phenylalanine or tryptophan. Fields, in order: D gene, J gene, V gene, clone size, CDR3 DNA, CDR3 protein. The D gene is left open where the match is weak. Rows give clone size only sometimes, using once, few, many, or a class for an expanded clone.

d_gene: -
j_gene: TRBJ1-3
v_gene: TRBV3-1/TRBV3-2
abundance: -
CDR3nt: TGTGCCAGCAGCCAATCCGGGGCTGGAAACACCATATATTTT
CDR3aa: CASSQSGAGNTIYF

d_gene: TRBD1
j_gene: TRBJ1-1
v_gene: TRBV10-3
abundance: -
CDR3nt: TGTGCCATCAGCAGGGGACAGGGGAGCATAAACACTGAAGCTTTCTTT
CDR3aa: CAISRGQGSINTEAFF

d_gene: -
j_gene: TRBJ1-4
v_gene: TRBV10-3
abundance: -
CDR3nt: TGTGCCATCAGTGAGGGGGCAGGGGATGAAAAACTGTTTTTT
CDR3aa: CAISEGAGDEKLFF

d_gene: -
j_gene: TRBJ2-4
v_gene: TRBV6-5
abundance: -
CDR3nt: TGTGCCAGCAGTCGCGACAGTCTAGCCAAAAACATTCAGTACTTC
CDR3aa: CASSRDSLAKNIQYF

d_gene: -
j_gene: TRBJ2-5
v_gene: TRBV6-5
abundance: -
CDR3nt: TGTGCCAGCAGTTCGGGGTATTCAGAGACCCAGTACTTC
CDR3aa: CASSSGYSETQYF

d_gene: -
j_gene: TRBJ1-2
v_gene: TRBV5-1
abundance: -
CDR3nt: TGCGCCAGCAGCTTGGGCAGGGGAGACTATGGCTACACCTTC
CDR3aa: CASSLGRGDYGYTF

d_gene: -
j_gene: TRBJ2-3
v_gene: TRBV10-3
abundance: -
CDR3nt: TGTGCCATCAGTGATATCAGGGCGGATACGCAGTATTTT
CDR3aa: CAISDIRADTQYF

d_gene: -
j_gene: TRBJ1-1
v_gene: TRBV6-5
abundance: -
CDR3nt: TGTGCCAGCAGTCGTACAATGAACACTGAAGCTTTCTTT
CDR3aa: CASSRTMNTEAFF

d_gene: -
j_gene: TRBJ1-1
v_gene: TRBV3-1/TRBV3-2
abundance: -
CDR3nt: TGTGCCAGCAGCCAAGATCGGACTGAAGCTTTCTTT
CDR3aa: CASSQDRTEAFF

d_gene: TRBD2
j_gene: TRBJ2-5
v_gene: TRBV3-1/TRBV3-2
abundance: once
CDR3nt: TGTGCCAGCAGCCACACGCTTGGGGGGGACCCGGAGACCCAGTACTTC
CDR3aa: CASSHTLGGDPETQYF